The 9 T cell receptor beta chains in this list originate from one sample, sequenced in a study of response to subunit inactivated influenza vaccine. TCRdb re-analysed the RT-PCR reads in MiXCR, keeping a single row per CDR3 protein. The sample has around 540,000 distinct CDR3 sequences, 12% seen once. The specimen was PBMCs from blood, collected on the day of vaccination. Receptors were obtained from a man between 50 and 59 years old who received an inactivated influenza vaccine.

The V gene is TRBV6-1, the J gene TRBJ2-2; D perhaps matches TRBD1 (6 bases). The germline V gene has CDR1 MNHNS and CDR2 SASEGT. Deletions cut 5 bases from V and 7 bases from J, with 14 bases between. This CDR3 spans 14 amino acids. This CDR3 is CASSPQGYGGELFF. In nucleotides, the CDR3 is TGTGCCAGCAGTCCACAGGGTTACGGCGGGGAGCTGTTTTTT.

The V call is TRBV12-3 or TRBV12-4, the J call TRBJ2-3, with TRBD1 as a possible D gene (6 bases). Trimming stripped 7 bases from V and 2 bases from J, with 10 bases between. The CDR3 length is 13 residues. CDR3 sequence reads: CASTGAFTDTQYF. In nucleotides, the CDR3 is TGTGCCAGCACAGGGGCCTTCACAGATACGCAGTATTTT.

The chain employs TRBV5-1 and TRBJ2-3; D is uncertain. Germline CDR1 SGHRS, CDR2 YFSETQ. CDR3 length equals 14 residues. The V and J ends lost 2 bases and 1 base respectively, with 8 bases between them. CDR3 bases: TGCGCCAGCAGCTTTAATTTGGGCACAGATACGCAGTATTTT. Translated, it gives CASSFNLGTDTQYF.

This clonotype was seen more than once but under ten times. The junction does not match germline at one end; this may be a read error. The gene calls are TRBV12-3 or TRBV12-4 and TRBJ2-1, with TRBD2 matching over 11 bases. This CDR3 is 15 amino acids long. DNA of the CDR3: TGTGCCAGCAGTCTAGCGGGGGGCTGGGGGAATGAGCAGTTCTTC. Translating it yields CASSLAGGWGNEQFF.

This clonotype was counted ten times or more. The chain joins TRBV3-1 to TRBJ2-5; D is tentatively TRBD1 or TRBD2 (5 bases each). This CDR3 has 14 amino acids. The V end was cut by 8 bases, the J end by 0 bases, with 13 bases between. Germline V CDR1 and CDR2: LGHDT, YNNKEL (reference sequence). Here the CDR3 reads CASEGIPYQETQYF. CDR3 DNA: TGTGCCAGCGAGGGGATTCCATACCAAGAGACCCAGTACTTC.

This clonotype was picked up many times. The CDR3 DNA reads as TGTGCCAGCAGTTTCGCCAGCCAAGAGACCCAGTACTTC. This translates into CASSFASQETQYF. The chain has TRBV28 and TRBJ2-5; D not certain. Germline values: CDR1 MDHEN, CDR2 SYDVKM. The length of the CDR3 is 13 residues. V was trimmed by 3 bases and J by 1 base, leaving 6 bases between them.

This clonotype was counted between two and nine times. CDR3 residues: CASRSETQYF. CDR3 in DNA: TGTGCCAGCAGGAGCGAGACCCAGTACTTC. The chain recombines TRBV12-3 or TRBV12-4 with TRBJ2-5; D remains ambiguous. Trimming cost V 6 bases and J 5 bases, with 4 bases left between them. The CDR3 runs 10 residues.

The J gene is TRBJ2-5, the V gene TRBV15; D remains ambiguous. V was trimmed by 4 bases and J by 0 bases, leaving 12 bases between them. Germline assignment: CDR1 LNHNV and CDR2 YYDKDF (reference sequence). This CDR3 spans 15 amino acids. DNA of the CDR3: TGTGCCACCAGCAAGTCTTCGAAACACCAAGAGACCCAGTACTTC. Amino acids: CATSKSSKHQETQYF.

This clonotype has ten or more counts. The chain carries TRBV29-1 and TRBJ1-4; D is unresolved. The CDR3 is 12 amino acids. Trimming stripped 3 bases from V and 5 bases from J, with 7 bases between. From germline, CDR1 is SQVTM and CDR2 ANQGSEA. The CDR3 spells CSVEPENEKLFF. For the CDR3, the DNA is TGCAGCGTTGAGCCTGAGAATGAAAAACTGTTTTTT.